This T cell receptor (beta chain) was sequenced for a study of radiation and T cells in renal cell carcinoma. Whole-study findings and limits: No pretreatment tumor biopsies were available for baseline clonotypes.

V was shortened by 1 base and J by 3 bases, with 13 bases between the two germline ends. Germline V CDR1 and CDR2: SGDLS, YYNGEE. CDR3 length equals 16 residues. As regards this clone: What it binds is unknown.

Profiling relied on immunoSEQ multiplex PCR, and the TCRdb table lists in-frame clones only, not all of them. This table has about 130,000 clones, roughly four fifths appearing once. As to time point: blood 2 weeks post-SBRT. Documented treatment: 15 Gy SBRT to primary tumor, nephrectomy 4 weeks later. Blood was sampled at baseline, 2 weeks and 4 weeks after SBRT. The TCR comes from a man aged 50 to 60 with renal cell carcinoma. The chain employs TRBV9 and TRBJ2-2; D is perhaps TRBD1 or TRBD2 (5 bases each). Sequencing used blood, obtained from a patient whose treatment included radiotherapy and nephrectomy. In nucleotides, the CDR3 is TGTGCCAGCAGCGTAAGTCGAGGGGTGGACACCGGGGAGCTGTTTTTT. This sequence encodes CASSVSRGVDTGELFF.